These 28 T cell receptor beta chains originate from one sample sequenced in a study of blood T cells in healthy people across ages. Alongside a J-beta primer mix, a sample-barcoded 5' primer served in a second PCR lasting about 7 to 12 cycles. Each CDR3 protein gets one entry after TCRdb re-called the 5' RACE reads with MiXCR. The sample has fewer than 800,000 distinct CDR3 sequences; around a fifth are singletons. Sequencing was done on a sample of blood. The receptors shown here come from a man in his 70s in good health.

With regard to this clonotype: A read error may produce the germline difference seen at one junction end. The chain combines TRBV5-1 with TRBJ2-3, with 7 bases that match TRBD2. The CDR3 consists of 15 residues. Germline V gives CDR1 SGHRS, CDR2 YFSETQ. This chain's CDR3 is CASSLEAGELDTQCF. The CDR3 coding sequence is TGCGCCAGCAGCTTGGAGGCGGGGGAGTTGGATACGCAGTGTTTT.

This chain joins TRBV20-1 and TRBJ2-5; maybe TRBD2 (5 bases). With 3 bases removed from V and 4 bases from J, the gap between germline ends came to 15 bases. Germline V gene sequence: CDR1 DFQATT, CDR2 SNEGSKA (reference sequence). The CDR3 runs to 14 residues. DNA of the CDR3: TGCAGTGCTAGTAAGACTACCGAATCAGAGACCCAGTACTTC. It is translated as CSASKTTESETQYF.

The chain carries TRBV12-3 or TRBV12-4 and TRBJ1-2, with 7 bases aligning to TRBD1. V was pared by 6 bases and J by 4 bases, with 11 bases of the junction left unmatched. The CDR3 is made up of 15 amino acids. The CDR3 region has the DNA TGTGCCAGCAGCCGCAGGGGGGCCCCCCGCTATGGCTACACCTTC. Protein product: CASSRRGAPRYGYTF.

The chain couples TRBV21-1 to TRBJ1-1. TRBV21-1 is flagged as a pseudogene. The CDR3 is made up of 15 amino acids. CDR3 sequence (DNA): TGTGCCAGCAGCAAAGAATCGCGTGGAGGCACTGAAGCTTTCTTT. Amino acids: CASSKESRGGTEAFF.

The chain carries TRBV7-9 and TRBJ1-4; possible D gene TRBD1, 6 bases. The CDR3 covers 14 residues. Trimming removed 1 base from V and 8 bases from J, with 11 bases in between. Germline V CDR1 and CDR2: SEHNR, FQNEAQ (reference sequence). The CDR3 sequence is CASSLGGGAEKLFF. The CDR3 nucleotides are TGTGCCAGCAGCTTAGGAGGGGGGGCGGAAAAACTGTTTTTT.

Concerning this clonotype itself: A read error is possible here, since a much larger clone lies one base away. The chain recombines TRBV9 with TRBJ2-4; D is uncertain. Trimming shortened V by 2 bases and J by 5 bases, and 14 bases separated the two germline ends. This CDR3 has 15 amino acids. Germline-derived CDR1 and CDR2 are SGDLS and YYNGEE. The CDR3 loop reads CASSVDPRRENIQYF. In DNA form, the CDR3 reads TGTGCCAGCAGCGTCGATCCGAGACGGGAAAACATTCAGTACTTC.

In this sample, this clonotype turned up a few times. The V and J genes are TRBV3-1 and TRBJ2-1; 12 nucleotides match TRBD2. In germline, CDR1 is LGHDT, CDR2 YNNKEL (reference sequence). With V trimmed by 0 bases and J by 2 bases, 14 bases remained unmatched. This CDR3 has 21 residues. The CDR3 protein is CASSQDRASGRAIKTYNEQFF. CDR3 DNA sequence: TGTGCCAGCAGCCAAGATAGGGCTAGCGGGAGGGCCATTAAAACCTACAATGAGCAGTTCTTC.

This clonotype came up a few times. The J gene is TRBJ2-5, the V gene TRBV5-1; D may correspond to TRBD1 or TRBD2 (5 bases each). CDR1 is SGHRS and CDR2 is YFSETQ in the germline V gene. Trimming shortened V by 0 bases and J by 5 bases, and 14 bases separated the two germline ends. The CDR3 extends over 15 amino acids. CDR3 in DNA: TGCGCCAGCAGCTTGGCCGAGGGGAGTTCGGAGACCCAGTACTTC. This gives the protein CASSLAEGSSETQYF.

The chain carries TRBV9 and TRBJ2-3; 7 nucleotides line up with TRBD2. J gave up 2 bases and V 2 bases, and 5 bases lay outside the gene matches. The CDR3 extends over 15 amino acids. The germline V gene has CDR1 SGDLS and CDR2 YYNGEE. The CDR3 DNA sequence: TGTGCCAGCAGCGTCGCCGGGACTACCACAGATACGCAGTATTTT. It encodes CASSVAGTTTDTQYF.

This clonotype showed up just a few times. The chain employs TRBV10-3 and TRBJ2-1, with 16 bases identical to TRBD2. The CDR3 spans 18 residues. Germline V gene data show CDR1 as ENHRY and CDR2 as SYGVKD. V gave up 3 bases and J gave up 3 bases; unmatched junction bases: 5. Here the CDR3 DNA reads TGTGCCATCAGTGATTCGGGACTAGCGGGGGGGAACTACAATGAGCAGTTCTTC. The encoded protein is CAISDSGLAGGNYNEQFF.

In this sample, this clonotype turned up a few times. The chain combines TRBV3-1 with TRBJ1-1; TRBD1 aligns across 7 bases. There are 14 residues in the CDR3. From germline, CDR1 is LGHDT and CDR2 YNNKEL (reference sequence). V lost 0 bases, J lost 5 bases, and 3 bases stayed unmatched. CDR3 nucleotide sequence: TGTGCCAGCAGCCAAGACAGGGGGAAGACTGAAGCTTTCTTT. Protein product: CASSQDRGKTEAFF.

The chain uses TRBV9 and TRBJ2-3; 15 bases are a match to TRBD2. This CDR3 contains 17 residues. With V trimmed by 4 bases and J by 5 bases, 8 bases remained unmatched. The germline V gene has CDR1 SGDLS and CDR2 YYNGEE. The CDR3 DNA follows: TGTGCCAGCAGCTCTGGACTAGCGGGAGGGCCCGGAGATACGCAGTATTTT. Translation: CASSSGLAGGPGDTQYF.

The chain couples TRBV20-1 to TRBJ2-1, with D perhaps matching TRBD1 or TRBD2 (6 bases each). The V gene lost 4 bases and the J gene lost 8 bases, with 21 bases spanning the gap. This CDR3 has 15 amino acids. Germline V gene sequence: CDR1 DFQATT, CDR2 SNEGSKA (reference sequence). The CDR3 DNA is TGCAGTGCTACTCGCCAAGCCCGAAGGGGGGATGAGCAGTTCTTC. Translated, it gives CSATRQARRGDEQFF.

The V call is TRBV12-3 or TRBV12-4, the J call TRBJ2-5; D not resolved. Deletions cut 6 bases from V and 3 bases from J, with 11 bases between. The CDR3 loop spans 13 amino acids. CDR3 DNA sequence: TGTGCCAGCAGCCCTCAGATAGAAGAGACCCAGTACTTC. Protein: CASSPQIEETQYF.

This clonotype occurred a few times. The gene calls are TRBV5-5 and TRBJ2-1; D unclear. The V end was cut by 5 bases, the J end by 0 bases, with 12 bases between. Germline CDR1 SGHKS, CDR2 YYEKEE (reference sequence). The CDR3 runs to 15 residues. The CDR3 here is CASRRTLSSYNEQFF. The CDR3 DNA follows: TGTGCCAGCAGAAGGACCCTGAGCTCCTACAATGAGCAGTTCTTC.

This clonotype has only a few counts. This chain joins TRBV9 and TRBJ1-5; D remains unclear. CDR3 length equals 14 residues. Germline assignment: CDR1 SGDLS and CDR2 YYNGEE. Deletions cut 2 bases from V and 5 bases from J, with 11 bases between. CDR3 sequence reads: CASSVSAGDQPQHF. CDR3 nucleotide sequence: TGTGCCAGCAGCGTCTCGGCAGGTGATCAGCCCCAGCATTTT.

The rearrangement joins TRBV5-1 to TRBJ1-2, with D possibly TRBD1 on 5 matching bases. The germline V gene encodes CDR1 SGHRS and CDR2 YFSETQ. Trimming shortened V by 4 bases and J by 1 base, and 14 bases separated the two germline ends. CDR3 length: 15 residues. The CDR3 DNA reads TGCGCCAGCAGCCAAAATCTAGACAGTAACTATGGCTACACCTTC. This codes for CASSQNLDSNYGYTF.

This clonotype was seen many times. The chain is built from TRBV7-9 and TRBJ1-4, with D unclear. Germline values: CDR1 SEHNR, CDR2 FQNEAQ (reference sequence). V lost 5 bases, J lost 5 bases, and 18 bases lay in between. The CDR3 totals 16 residues. CDR3 sequence reads: CASSIKASEPNEKLFF. In DNA, the CDR3 is TGTGCCAGCAGCATTAAAGCGAGCGAACCGAATGAAAAACTGTTTTTT.

V and J are TRBV7-6 and TRBJ1-2; tentative D call: TRBD1 (6 bases). The CDR3 runs to 15 residues. CDR1 is SGHVS and CDR2 is FNYEAQ in the germline V gene. V lost 1 base to trimming and J lost 2 bases, with 11 bases between them. The CDR3 coding sequence is TGTGCCAGCAGCTTAGAGGACAGCCCAAACTATGGCTACACCTTC. Translation gives CASSLEDSPNYGYTF.

The chain couples TRBV6-5 to TRBJ2-5, with TRBD2 identical over 7 bases. Germline loops: CDR1 MNHEY, CDR2 SVGAGI. The CDR3 loop spans 15 amino acids. V lost 4 bases to trimming and J lost 5 bases; unmatched junction nucleotides: 10. CDR3 residues: CASSSPSGKGETQYF. Written as DNA, the CDR3 is TGTGCCAGCAGTTCCCCCAGCGGGAAGGGTGAGACCCAGTACTTC.

Only a few counts were recorded for this clonotype. The rearrangement joins TRBV20-1 to TRBJ2-1; 9 bases fit TRBD2. J gave up 9 bases and V 1 base, and 7 bases lay outside the gene matches. Germline V gene sequence: CDR1 DFQATT, CDR2 SNEGSKA (reference sequence). The CDR3 is made up of 14 amino acids. DNA for the CDR3: TGCAGTGCTAGAGGCGGGAGGGCCGACAGTGAGCAGTTCTTC. Translation: CSARGGRADSEQFF.

As for this clonotype: As the CDR3 is not closed by the conserved phenylalanine or tryptophan, this likely results from a read error. The V gene is TRBV7-2, the J gene TRBJ1-5, with 7 bases that match TRBD1. J lost 2 bases, V lost 1 base, and 5 bases had no gene match. Germline lookup yields CDR1 SGHTA and CDR2 FQGNSA. The CDR3 length is 16 residues. The DNA for the CDR3 is TGTGCCAGCAGCTTAGTAGGGGGCAGTGGCAATCAGCCCCAGCATCTT. It specifies CASSLVGGSGNQPQHL.

The chain recombines TRBV5-1 with TRBJ2-5, with TRBD1 matching over 7 bases. The CDR3 is 14 amino acids. The V gene's germline CDR1 is SGHRS and CDR2 YFSETQ. J gave up 5 bases and V 4 bases, and 8 bases lay outside the gene matches. In nucleotides, the CDR3 is TGCGCCAGCAGCGGGACAGTAGGCCGGGAGACCCAGTACTTC. Residues: CASSGTVGRETQYF. Full variable domain (missing parts from reference TRBV5-1 and TRBJ2-5): KAGVTQTPRYLIKTRGQQVTLSCSPISGHRSVSWYQQTPGQGLQFLFEYFSETQRNKGNFPGRFSGRQFSNSRSEMNVSTLELGDSALYLCASSGTVGRETQYFGPGTRLLVL.

This clonotype has more than one count but fewer than ten. The chain is built from TRBV29-1 and TRBJ2-7; TRBD2 aligns across 9 bases. The germline V gene has CDR1 SQVTM and CDR2 ANQGSEA. The ends lost 1 base at V and 13 bases at J; junction bases unmatched: 11. CDR3 size: 13 residues. In DNA, the CDR3 is TGCAGCGTTGAAGTAGCGGGAGCCGGATATAATTACTTC. Protein: CSVEVAGAGYNYF.

This clonotype has just a few counts. The chain recombines TRBV28 with TRBJ2-5; D uncertain. Gene TRBJ2-1 matches the end of the DNA better, so the J call may be wrong. The V gene's germline CDR1 is MDHEN and CDR2 SYDVKM. The CDR3 covers 14 residues. The CDR3, as DNA: TGTGCCAGCAGCCCCTTAGCTAGGTACAATGAGCAGTTCTTC. As protein: CASSPLARYNEQFF.

The genes are TRBV12-5 and TRBJ2-5; 14 bases map to TRBD2. The J call is uncertain, as TRBJ2-1 better fits the DNA end. Germline lookup yields CDR1 LGHNT and CDR2 FRNRAP. The CDR3 is made up of 13 amino acids. The CDR3 reads CASGFGLAGGQFF. The CDR3 region has the DNA TGTGCTAGTGGTTTCGGACTAGCGGGAGGGCAGTTCTTC.

This chain links TRBV30 with TRBJ2-7; TRBD2 matches 15 bases. This CDR3 region has 15 residues. With 3 bases clipped from V and 6 bases from J, the junction kept 6 bases outside the gene matches. Germline values: CDR1 GTSNPN, CDR2 SVGIG (reference sequence). For the CDR3, the DNA is TGTGCCTGGAGGGTGGCGGGACTAGCGGGAGGCGAGCAGTACTTC. Translation: CAWRVAGLAGGEQYF.

This clonotype was found a few times. The V gene is TRBV5-5, the J gene TRBJ2-5; D may be TRBD2 (5 bases). With the DNA end fitting TRBJ2-7 better, the J assignment may be wrong. Germline-derived CDR1 and CDR2 are SGHKS and YYEKEE (reference sequence). This CDR3 contains 14 residues. The CDR3 DNA reads as TGTGCCAGCAGCAACGGGATTCAGAGCTACGAGCAGTACTTC. Protein: CASSNGIQSYEQYF.